This TCR beta chain was captured in a study of OX40 agonist ivuxolimab in advanced cancers. General observations from the study: Expanded clones were, on average, more numerous among CD8+ T cells than CD4+. Some of the lowest clonal expansion was seen in partial responders at 0.1-3.0 mg/kg. The specificity for antigen of the expanded peripheral T cells was not determined.

The table lists this clone with a count of one. Its specificity is unknown. Using immunoSEQ multiplex PCR, the repertoire was profiled, and TCRdb retains in-frame clones only, with some absent. The sample lists around 60,000 clones; roughly 80% were seen once. The sequencing here drew on CD4+ or CD8+ T cells sorted from blood, taken in a trial of the OX40 agonist ivuxolimab. This receptor was obtained from an adult with an advanced solid tumor such as melanoma, head and neck, liver or kidney cancer.

The DNA for the CDR3 is TGTGCCAGCAGCTTAGTTACCCCGGCGGAGACCCAGTACTTC. Residues: CASSLVTPAETQYF. This chain connects TRBV11-2 to TRBJ2-5; D remains ambiguous. Trimming removed 1 base at V and 5 bases at J, with 11 bases between. This CDR3 has 14 amino acids. The germline V gene encodes CDR1 SGHAT and CDR2 FQNNGV.